Listed below are T cell receptor beta chains from one sample, sequenced in a study of blood T cell repertoires in COVID-19. Generated by immunoSEQ multiplex PCR, the TCRdb table keeps only in-frame clones and is missing some. The sample has 100,000 to 120,000 clones; 65% to 80% are singletons. Sequencing was carried out using peripheral blood. The source of these receptors is a woman aged 60-70 years with acute or convalescent COVID-19. Both conserved end residues are part of each CDR3. A D gene is named only where the DNA matches it firmly. Some rows have no size entry. The others give once, few or many, or a class for an expanded clone.

TRBJ1-6 once - TRBV5-8 TGTGCCAGCAGCTTTTCCCTGGGCTCACCCCTCCACTTT CASSFSLGSPLHF
TRBJ2-7 few - TRBV10-3 TGTGCCACCCAAGACAACTCCTACGAGCAGTACTTC CATQDNSYEQYF
TRBJ1-2 - TRBD1 TRBV28 TGTGCCAGCAGTTCAGGACAGGGCTATGGCTACACCTTC CASSSGQGYGYTF
TRBJ1-1 - TRBD1 TRBV18 TGTGCCAGCTCACAAGGACAGGGGATGAACACTGAAGCTTTCTTT CASSQGQGMNTEAFF
TRBJ2-5 - TRBD2 TRBV2 TGTGCCAGCAGTGAAACTAGCGGGGGAGAGACCCAGTACTTC CASSETSGGETQYF
TRBJ2-1 few - TRBV4-2 TGTGCCAGCAGCCACCTAGGGGGGGGCGCCTACAATGAGCAGTTCTTC CASSHLGGGAYNEQFF
TRBJ2-2 - - TRBV6-1 TGTGCCAGCAGTGAGACCGGGGAGAACACCGGGGAGCTGTTTTTT CASSETGENTGELFF
TRBJ1-1 - - TRBV9 TGTGCCAGCAGCCCGAGAATGAACACTGAAGCTTTCTTT CASSPRMNTEAFF
TRBJ1-1 - - TRBV12-3/TRBV12-4 TGTGCCAGTCGACAGTCAAGGGGTGGAGCTTTCTTT CASRQSRGGAFF
TRBJ2-7 few TRBD1 TRBV13 TGTGCCAGCAGCGGAATGGGACAGGGGGACTCCTACGAGCAGTACTTC CASSGMGQGDSYEQYF
TRBJ2-5 once TRBD2 TRBV7-9 TGTGCCAGCAGCTCCGGACTAGCGGGGGGGCGGTACCAAGAGACCCAGTACTTC CASSSGLAGGRYQETQYF
TRBJ2-3 few TRBD2 TRBV7-2 TGTGCCAGCAGCATCGCTAGCGGGGGGGGCACAGATACGCAGTATTTT CASSIASGGGTDTQYF
TRBJ2-7 many - TRBV9 TGTGCCAGCAGCGTATATGACACAGGAACCTACGAGCAGTACTTC CASSVYDTGTYEQYF
TRBJ1-6 - TRBD1 TRBV30 TGTGCCTGGAAGGGACAGGGGAATTCACCCCTCCACTTT CAWKGQGNSPLHF
TRBJ2-1 - - TRBV7-2 TGTGCCAGCAGCTTCGACTTCAACTATGGGCAGTTCTTC CASSFDFNYGQFF
TRBJ2-1 - TRBD2 TRBV29-1 TGCAGCGTTGGACGGGGGGCCTACAATGAGCAGTTCTTC CSVGRGAYNEQFF
TRBJ1-5 - - TRBV9 TGTGCCAGCTCTACAGGGCCGGGTAAGCCCCAGCATTTT CASSTGPGKPQHF
TRBJ2-1 many TRBD1 TRBV9 TGTGCCAGCAGCTCGAACCTTCGGACAGGTTCTAACAATGAGCAGTTCTTC CASSSNLRTGSNNEQFF
TRBJ2-7 - - TRBV6-2/TRBV6-3 TGTGCCAGCAGTGCGCGGGGGCAGGGGGAGCAGTACTTC CASSARGQGEQYF
TRBJ1-2 - - TRBV30 TGTGCCTGGAATGAGGCTGGCAGGGGACCTAACTATGGCTACACCTTC CAWNEAGRGPNYGYTF
TRBJ1-3 - - TRBV7-2 TGTGCCAGCATCGACCATGGGACATTCGGAAACACCATATATTTT CASIDHGTFGNTIYF
TRBJ2-7 - TRBD1 TRBV7-9 TGTGCCAGCAGCTGGGGACAGGGTATCTACGAGCAGTACTTC CASSWGQGIYEQYF
TRBJ2-5 - - TRBV21-1 TGTGCCAGCGGACGTTCGGCGGGGGCAAACCAAGAGACCCAGTACTTC CASGRSAGANQETQYF
TRBJ2-7 - - TRBV6-6 TGTGCCAGCAGTTACTCGGAGGGCTCCTACGAGCAGTACTTC CASSYSEGSYEQYF
TRBJ1-4 - - TRBV12-2 TGTGCAAGTCGCTTAGGATTCAGGGAAACAGGAACTAATGAAAAACTGTTTTTT CASRLGFRETGTNEKLFF
TRBJ1-6 - - TRBV28 TGTGCCAGCAGGGTGGGAGTAGGTTCACCCCTCCACTTT CASRVGVGSPLHF
TRBJ1-6 few - TRBV6-1 TGTGCCAGCAGTGAAGGTGGGCCCCCCCTCCACTTT CASSEGGPPLHF
TRBJ1-2 few TRBD1 TRBV7-9 TGTGCCAGCAGCTTCAACCACCCGGGACAGAGACGCGGCAACTATGGCTACACCTTC CASSFNHPGQRRGNYGYTF
TRBJ2-7 once TRBD2 TRBV7-2 TGTGCCAGCAGCGTGAGCGGGGGCCCATACGAGCAGTACTTC CASSVSGGPYEQYF
TRBJ2-2 few TRBD1 TRBV28 TGTGCCAGCAGTTTGTCGGGACAGGGGCGCACCGGGGAGCTGTTTTTT CASSLSGQGRTGELFF
TRBJ2-3 - - TRBV14 TGTGCCAGCAGCGGGAGGACAGGATTCACAGATACGCAGTATTTT CASSGRTGFTDTQYF
TRBJ1-6 - - TRBV7-8 TGTGCCAGCAGCTTAGAGGTCAGGGCGAATTCACCCCTCCACTTT CASSLEVRANSPLHF
TRBJ2-2 - TRBD1 TRBV7-2 TGTGCCAGCAGCACCCGGACAGGGTTAACCGGGGAGCTGTTTTTT CASSTRTGLTGELFF
TRBJ1-6 - TRBD1 TRBV10-2 TGCGCCAGCAGTGAGGGCCCCGGACAGGGAAGTCGTAATTCACCCCTCCACTTT CASSEGPGQGSRNSPLHF
TRBJ1-2 - TRBD1 TRBV10-3 TGTGCCATCAGGGAGGGGCCCGACAGGGGCATCTATGGCTACACCTTC CAIREGPDRGIYGYTF
TRBJ1-3 - - TRBV5-1 TGCGCCAGCAGCTTGGATCCAGATCTTGGTGGAAACACCATATATTTT CASSLDPDLGGNTIYF
TRBJ1-1 - - TRBV19 TGTGCCAGTAGCCCTCAAGGGGTAGTCGGCACTGAAGCTTTCTTT CASSPQGVVGTEAFF
TRBJ2-1 - TRBD2 TRBV28 TGTGCCAGCAACTCTGCGAGGCGGGGGGGCCACGAGGAGCAGTTCTTC CASNSARRGGHEEQFF
TRBJ1-4 - - TRBV10-3 TGTGCCATCAGTGAGAGGAGGGCCGGAGATGAAAAACTGTTTTTT CAISERRAGDEKLFF
TRBJ1-6 - - TRBV5-1 TGCGCCAGCAGCTCGAGCGGACGGGATAATTCACCCCTCCACTTT CASSSSGRDNSPLHF
TRBJ1-6 medium-sized TRBD1 TRBV5-1 TGCGCCAGCAGCGCCGGGACAGAGTATAATTCACCCCTCCACTTT CASSAGTEYNSPLHF
TRBJ2-6 once - TRBV2 TGTGCCAGCAGTACCGACTCCCCCGGGGCCAACGTCCTGACTTTC CASSTDSPGANVLTF